This entry lists 30 T cell receptor beta chains sequenced from one sample in a study of blood T cell repertoires in COVID-19. TCRdb's copy holds only in-frame clones and misses some; the assay was immunoSEQ multiplex PCR. The sample records over 40,000 clones, around 92% being singletons. Sequencing input: peripheral blood. All receptors come from a human donor in a cohort sampled during active COVID-19.

The rearrangement joins TRBV10-1 to TRBJ2-4, with 11 bases fitting TRBD1. CDR1 is WNHNN, CDR2 SYGVQD, per germline (reference sequence). The CDR3 is 19 residues long. Trimming at V came to 6 bases and at J to 0 bases, leaving 13 bases not matched to a gene. CDR3 bases: TGCGCCAGCAGAGCGGAAGGGACAGGGGGTGAGGCAGCCAAAAACATTCAGTACTTC. This translates into CASRAEGTGGEAAKNIQYF.

This clone was detected only once. The chain combines TRBV27 with TRBJ2-5; D is perhaps TRBD2 (6 bases). Looked up from germline, CDR1 is MNHEY and CDR2 is SMNVEV (reference sequence). V was trimmed by 7 bases and J by 6 bases, leaving 15 bases between them. The CDR3 totals 13 residues. This CDR3 is CASKGTDEKTQYF. Written as DNA, the CDR3 is TGTGCCAGCAAAGGGACTGACGAAAAGACCCAGTACTTC.

This chain links TRBV30 with TRBJ1-6; TRBD1 might be the D (5 bases). Trimming stripped 0 bases from V and 8 bases from J, with 17 bases between. CDR1 GTSNPN and CDR2 SVGIG come from the germline V gene (reference sequence). The CDR3 contains 16 residues. The CDR3 loop is CAWSVRGHRVDSPLHF. The DNA for the CDR3 is TGTGCCTGGAGTGTACGAGGACATAGGGTAGATTCACCCCTCCACTTT.

The chain is built from TRBV5-1 and TRBJ2-7; 8 bases map to TRBD1. The CDR3 spans 15 residues. Unmatched junction bases numbered 6, after V lost 4 bases and J lost 0 bases. Germline CDR1 reads SGHRS; CDR2 reads YFSETQ. In nucleotides, the CDR3 is TGCGCCAGCAGCGCCCGACAGGGGCGCTCCTACGAGCAGTACTTC. Protein sequence: CASSARQGRSYEQYF. The whole variable domain, remainder taken from reference TRBV5-1 and TRBJ2-7, is KAGVTQTPRYLIKTRGQQVTLSCSPISGHRSVSWYQQTPGQGLQFLFEYFSETQRNKGNFPGRFSGRQFSNSRSEMNVSTLELGDSALYLCASSARQGRSYEQYFGPGTRLTVT.

This chain links TRBV6-5 with TRBJ2-6; D unclear. V gave up 6 bases and J gave up 1 base, with 10 bases separating them. The CDR3 contains 15 residues. CDR1 and CDR2 from the germline V gene are MNHEY and SVGAGI. The CDR3 protein is CASRQVQSGANVLTF. The CDR3 DNA reads as TGTGCCAGCAGGCAGGTCCAGTCTGGGGCCAACGTCCTGACTTTC.

This clone is labeled large. The V and J genes are TRBV6-5 and TRBJ2-2; TRBD1 is a possible D gene (5 bases). The V gene lost 3 bases and the J gene lost 3 bases, with 11 bases spanning the gap. The germline CDR1 and CDR2 sequences are MNHEY and SVGAGI. The CDR3 runs 15 residues. CDR3 DNA sequence: TGTGCCAGCAGTTATGGACAAATGGACACCGGGGAGCTGTTTTTT. It yields the protein CASSYGQMDTGELFF.

J is TRBJ2-2 and V is TRBV9; tentatively, D is TRBD2 (7 bases). The ends were cut back, 2 bases at V and 4 bases at J, with 15 bases in the middle. The germline gives CDR1 SGDLS, CDR2 YYNGEE. CDR3 length: 16 residues. The CDR3 loop is CASSVGGGSSTGELFF. The CDR3 nucleotides read TGTGCCAGCAGCGTTGGGGGCGGGAGCAGCACCGGGGAGCTGTTTTTT.

The J gene is TRBJ2-5, the V gene TRBV11-3; TRBD1 might be the D (6 bases). The germline V and J ends were trimmed by 5 bases and 4 bases, with 11 bases remaining between them. Germline V gene data show CDR1 as SGHNT and CDR2 as YENEEA. The CDR3 has 13 residues. The CDR3 region has the DNA TGTGCCAGCAGCCTGGGACAAGGAGAGACCCAGTACTTC. Amino acid sequence: CASSLGQGETQYF.

The chain combines TRBV4-2 with TRBJ1-5; D unresolved. The CDR3 is made up of 13 amino acids. CDR1 and CDR2 (germline): LGHNA, YNFKEQ. V gave up 0 bases and J gave up 6 bases, with 6 bases separating them. The CDR3 region is CASSQEEGQPQHF. The CDR3 DNA is TGTGCCAGCAGCCAAGAAGAGGGTCAGCCCCAGCATTTT.

The CDR3 sequence is CASSPVAGGQETQYF. The CDR3 coding sequence is TGTGCCAGCAGTCCCGTAGCGGGAGGTCAGGAGACCCAGTACTTC. The rearrangement uses TRBV6-2 or TRBV6-3 and TRBJ2-5; 10 bases agree with TRBD2. The V and J ends lost 5 bases and 5 bases, in that order; junction bases with no gene match: 8. CDR3 length equals 15 residues. From germline, CDR1 is MNHEY and CDR2 SVGEGT.

This rearrangement joins TRBV4-3 to TRBJ2-4; 9 nucleotides agree with TRBD2. V shed 0 bases and J 0 bases; nucleotides not matched to a gene: 18. Germline CDR1 LGHNA, CDR2 YSLEER. The CDR3 totals 22 residues. The CDR3 reads CASSQDRLAGTTVRGAKNIQYF. The CDR3 DNA follows: TGCGCCAGCAGCCAAGATAGGCTAGCGGGAACGACGGTAAGGGGAGCCAAAAACATTCAGTACTTC.

The rearrangement uses TRBV9 and TRBJ2-1, with 11 bases aligning to TRBD2. V was pared by 0 bases and J by 8 bases, with 7 bases of the junction left unmatched. Germline assignment: CDR1 SGDLS and CDR2 YYNGEE. CDR3 length equals 16 residues. The CDR3 sequence is CASSVGGSGRVDEQFF. In nucleotides, the CDR3 is TGTGCCAGCAGCGTAGGGGGTAGCGGGAGGGTAGATGAGCAGTTCTTC.

This clone was recorded only once. The chain joins TRBV15 to TRBJ2-1, with 10 bases lining up with TRBD2. V lost 1 base, J lost 6 bases, and 6 bases stayed unmatched. There are 16 residues in the CDR3. The germline CDR1 and CDR2 sequences are LNHNV and YYDKDF (reference sequence). CDR3 coding DNA: TGTGCCACCAGCAGAGGGGGGGAGCGGGGGGGCAATGAGCAGTTCTTC. Its translation: CATSRGGERGGNEQFF.

The rearrangement joins TRBV6-5 to TRBJ1-2; D gene ambiguous. This CDR3 is 13 amino acids long. The V end was cut by 2 bases, the J end by 8 bases, with 12 bases between. Germline CDR1 MNHEY, CDR2 SVGAGI. The CDR3 DNA reads as TGTGCCAGCAGTTACACCGACCGGGAGGGCTACACCTTC. This translates into CASSYTDREGYTF.

V gene TRBV7-9 combines with J gene TRBJ2-5; 9 nucleotides agree with TRBD2. V lost 7 bases and J lost 3; bases outside the gene matches: 9. Germline assignment: CDR1 SEHNR and CDR2 FQNEAQ (reference sequence). The CDR3 totals 15 residues. In DNA form, the CDR3 reads TGTGCCAGCATTGCAGCGGGGGGACCGGAAGAGACCCAGTACTTC. It is translated as CASIAAGGPEETQYF.

V is TRBV3-1 (or the pseudogene TRBV3-2) and J is TRBJ1-4; D ambiguous. The CDR3 spans 15 residues. The germline V and J ends were trimmed by 1 base and 4 bases, with 10 bases remaining between them. Per germline, CDR1 LGHDT and CDR2 YNNKEL (reference sequence). The chain's CDR3 is CASSQGWQVNEKLFF. The CDR3 DNA follows: TGTGCCAGCAGCCAAGGGTGGCAGGTTAATGAAAAACTGTTTTTT.

The CDR3 is CASSPGPTGATDTQYF. In nucleotides, the CDR3 is TGCGCCAGCAGCCCTGGACCGACAGGGGCGACCGATACGCAGTATTTT. This chain connects TRBV5-1 to TRBJ2-3, with 8 bases matching TRBD1. V lost 4 bases, J lost 6 bases, and 13 bases stayed unmatched. The CDR3 spans 16 residues. Germline loops: CDR1 SGHRS, CDR2 YFSETQ. Supplemented by reference TRBV5-1 and TRBJ2-3, the full variable domain reads KAGVTQTPRYLIKTRGQQVTLSCSPISGHRSVSWYQQTPGQGLQFLFEYFSETQRNKGNFPGRFSGRQFSNSRSEMNVSTLELGDSALYLCASSPGPTGATDTQYFGPGTRLTVL.

This clone was recorded only once. V gene TRBV2 combines with J gene TRBJ2-4; 7 bases line up with TRBD1. The V gene end was trimmed by 6 bases and the J gene end by 3 bases; junction bases not matched to a gene: 11. Looked up from germline, CDR1 is SNHLY and CDR2 is FYNNEI. This CDR3 has 16 residues. This chain's CDR3 is CASRIQGPAGKNIQYF. In DNA form, the CDR3 reads TGTGCCAGCAGGATACAGGGGCCTGCGGGCAAAAACATTCAGTACTTC.

The chain uses TRBV19 and TRBJ2-1, with D possibly TRBD2 on 5 matching bases. Germline V gives CDR1 LNHDA, CDR2 SQIVND (reference sequence). The CDR3 sequence is 12 residues long. Trimming removed 1 base from V and 7 bases from J, with 5 bases in between. DNA for the CDR3: TGTGCCAGTAGTATAGGAGGGAATGAGCAGTTCTTC. This sequence encodes CASSIGGNEQFF.

The CDR3 spells CASSYGDREETQYF. CDR3 coding DNA: TGTGCCAGCAGTTACGGGGACAGGGAAGAGACCCAGTACTTC. V gene TRBV6-7 combines with J gene TRBJ2-5; TRBD1 aligns across 9 bases. TRBV6-7 is an open reading frame whose function is uncertain. This CDR3 has 14 residues. J lost 3 bases, V lost 2 bases, and 1 base had no gene match.

CDR3 coding DNA: TGCGCCAGCAGTGAGCTCTACGAGCAGTACTTC. It yields the protein CASSELYEQYF. The V call is TRBV10-2, the J call TRBJ2-7; D is unresolved. CDR3 length equals 11 residues. Germline V gene lookup returns CDR1 WSHSY and CDR2 SAAADI. V lost 2 bases, J lost 3 bases, and 2 bases lay in between.

This chain connects TRBV6-2 or TRBV6-3 to TRBJ1-5; maybe TRBD1 (6 bases). Per germline, CDR1 MNHEY and CDR2 SVGEGT. The ends were cut back, 5 bases at V and 6 bases at J, with 14 bases in the middle. The CDR3 has 14 residues. CDR3 protein: CASSPTGYTQPQHF. CDR3 DNA sequence: TGTGCCAGCAGTCCCACAGGGTATACTCAGCCCCAGCATTTT.

This sequence joins TRBV19 and TRBJ1-2; perhaps TRBD1 as D (6 bases). V lost 2 bases and J 4 bases, leaving 14 bases between the germline ends. The germline CDR1 and CDR2 sequences are LNHDA and SQIVND (reference sequence). The CDR3 spans 15 residues. The CDR3 bases are TGTGCCAGTAGTATAAACGGCAGGGGACCCTATGGCTACACCTTC. This gives the protein CASSINGRGPYGYTF.

The chain employs TRBV7-2 and TRBJ2-5; D is possibly TRBD1 (6 bases). Deletions cut 6 bases from V and 1 base from J, with 12 bases between. Per germline, CDR1 SGHTA and CDR2 FQGNSA. The length of the CDR3 is 14 residues. CDR3 region: CASRRDRSQETQYF. In nucleotides, the CDR3 is TGTGCCAGCAGGAGAGACAGGAGCCAAGAGACCCAGTACTTC.

With regard to this clone: In the same sample, other DNA sequences code for this CDR3. V usage is TRBV5-1 and J usage is TRBJ1-2; perhaps TRBD1 as D (5 bases). CDR1 SGHRS and CDR2 YFSETQ come from the germline V gene. V was cut by 4 bases and J by 2 bases, with 15 bases left in between. The CDR3 spans 15 residues. The CDR3 coding sequence is TGCGCCAGCAGCCCGGGGGGGACGTGGAACTATGGCTACACCTTC. This translates into CASSPGGTWNYGYTF. Variable domain in full (rest from reference TRBV5-1 and TRBJ1-2): KAGVTQTPRYLIKTRGQQVTLSCSPISGHRSVSWYQQTPGQGLQFLFEYFSETQRNKGNFPGRFSGRQFSNSRSEMNVSTLELGDSALYLCASSPGGTWNYGYTFGSGTRLTVV.

V is TRBV29-1 and J is TRBJ2-5; 8 nucleotides agree with TRBD1. The germline CDR1 and CDR2 sequences are SQVTM and ANQGSEA. With 8 bases clipped from V and 6 bases from J, the junction kept 5 bases outside the gene matches. This CDR3 has 11 residues. CDR3 loop: CSLDRGQTQYF. The CDR3 region has the DNA TGCAGCCTCGACAGGGGCCAGACCCAGTACTTC.

V is TRBV25-1 and J is TRBJ2-5; TRBD2 is a possible D gene (5 bases). Trimming cost V 2 bases and J 4 bases, with 17 bases left between them. CDR3 length: 16 residues. The germline V gene has CDR1 MGHDK and CDR2 SYGVNS. The CDR3 bases are TGTGCCAGCAGTGAACGTGCCTCAGCGGAATTAGAGACCCAGTACTTC. Its translation: CASSERASAELETQYF.

This clone was seen a single time. This chain links TRBV24-1 with TRBJ2-7, with TRBD1 as a possible D gene (6 bases). V was pared by 5 bases and J by 5 bases, with 9 bases between. Germline V gives CDR1 KGHDR, CDR2 SFDVKD. The CDR3 has 12 residues. CDR3 DNA: TGTGCCACCAGTGGGCCAGGGGACGAGCAGTACTTC. Protein product: CATSGPGDEQYF.

The chain couples TRBV6-5 to TRBJ2-5, with D unresolved. Trimming removed 5 bases from V and 1 base from J, with 8 bases in between. This CDR3 contains 13 residues. Germline V lookup: CDR1 MNHEY, CDR2 SVGAGI. The CDR3 coding sequence is TGTGCCAGCAGTCGTCACAGCCAAGAGACCCAGTACTTC. It is translated as CASSRHSQETQYF.

The rearrangement uses TRBV3-1 (or the pseudogene TRBV3-2) and TRBJ2-1, with D unresolved. The CDR3 runs 14 residues. Trimming took 0 bases from V and 5 from J, leaving 8 bases between them. Germline V gene sequence: CDR1 LGHDT, CDR2 YNNKEL (reference sequence). The CDR3 reads CASSQDLADNEQFF. The CDR3 DNA reads TGTGCCAGCAGCCAAGATCTTGCGGACAATGAGCAGTTCTTC.